The 3 T cell receptor beta chains below all came from one sample that was sequenced in a study of blood T cell repertoires in COVID-19. Here immunoSEQ multiplex PCR was the method, and the copy in TCRdb shows in-frame clones only, minus some. The table includes 350,000 or so clones, about 88% detected once. Input material: PBMCs or T cells enriched from blood (not recorded which). These receptors all stem from a woman younger than 45 who had been exposed to COVID-19.

This sequence joins TRBV19 and TRBJ1-2; TRBD1 matches 10 bases. J was trimmed by 1 base and V by 7 bases; bases with no gene match: 6. The CDR3 consists of 15 residues. The germline V gene has CDR1 LNHDA and CDR2 SQIVND (reference sequence). CDR3 loop: CASKDRDRGNYGYTF. The CDR3 nucleotides read TGTGCCAGTAAGGACCGGGACAGGGGTAACTATGGCTACACCTTC.

The rearrangement uses TRBV30 and TRBJ2-2, with D perhaps TRBD1 (6 bases). Per germline, CDR1 GTSNPN and CDR2 SVGIG (reference sequence). Trimming removed 5 bases at V and 1 base at J, with 8 bases between. This CDR3 contains 13 residues. CDR3 loop: CAWATGNTGELFF. The CDR3 nucleotides are TGTGCCTGGGCGACAGGGAACACCGGGGAGCTGTTTTTT.

V and J are TRBV6-5 and TRBJ1-6, with D perhaps matching TRBD1 (5 bases). V gave up 2 bases and J gave up 8 bases, with 10 bases separating them. CDR1 is MNHEY, CDR2 SVGAGI, per germline. The CDR3 is 14 amino acids. CDR3 sequence reads: CASSYPGDHSPLHF. The CDR3 nucleotides read TGTGCCAGCAGTTACCCGGGGGATCATTCACCCCTCCACTTT.